This TCR beta chain is drawn from a study of preoperative IRX-2 immunotherapy in early breast cancer. This table comes from immunoSEQ multiplex PCR, and its TCRdb copy is limited to in-frame clones, with some not included. Altogether 40,000 to 50,000 clones are present, approximately 75% being singletons, with the ten largest covering roughly 1.2%. Treatment indicated: preoperative locoregional IRX-2 cytokine immunotherapy. Samples came from a phase Ib trial of preoperative locoregional IRX-2 cytokine immunotherapy. Trimming removed 11 bases from V and 2 bases from J; junction bases left unmatched: 11. This CDR3 is built from 14 residues. Germline V lookup: CDR1 LNHDA, CDR2 SQIVND (reference sequence).

The sequence derives from a human donor with breast cancer. The material was tumor tissue, obtained after IRX-2 immunotherapy. This chain links TRBV19 with TRBJ1-1; 7 bases agree with TRBD1. The CDR3 here is CAARQGNYNTEAFF. CDR3 sequence (DNA): TGTGCCGCGCGACAGGGCAATTATAACACTGAAGCTTTCTTT.